The 11 T cell receptor beta chains given below trace back to one sample, sequenced in a study of T cells in tuberculosis. Sorting used thawed, overnight-rested PBMC stained with anti-CD3, a viability dye and GMM-loaded CD1B tetramer. The lipid loaded on the CD1B tetramers was C32 glucose monomycolate from Rhodococcus equi. Some clones are missing from TCRdb's copy, which holds only in-frame ones; the method was immunoSEQ multiplex PCR. The table records tens of thousands of clones, under 95% of them present only once. The sequencing input was CD1b-GMM tetramer-negative cells sorted from PBMCs. All receptors derive from an adult woman with latent tuberculosis.

The gene calls are TRBV6-1 and TRBJ2-2; 9 bases fit TRBD2. Germline CDR1 reads MNHNS; CDR2 reads SASEGT. The CDR3 totals 14 residues. The V gene end was trimmed by 8 bases and the J gene end by 5 bases; junction bases not matched to a gene: 6. The CDR3 here is CASGILAGTGELFF. The DNA of the CDR3 is TGTGCCAGCGGGATTCTAGCGGGGACCGGGGAGCTGTTTTTT.

This rearrangement joins TRBV9 to TRBJ2-3, with TRBD2 matching 8 bases. The CDR3 runs 15 residues. Germline CDR1 is SGDLS and CDR2 is YYNGEE. Trimming removed 0 bases from V and 2 bases from J; junction bases left unmatched: 2. CDR3 coding DNA: TGTGCCAGCAGCGTAGGGACTAGCCCCACAGATACGCAGTATTTT. This sequence encodes CASSVGTSPTDTQYF.

The chain couples TRBV6-5 to TRBJ1-2, with 8 bases aligning to TRBD1. This CDR3 region has 13 residues. Trimming removed 5 bases from V and 8 bases from J; junction bases left unmatched: 7. Germline lookup yields CDR1 MNHEY and CDR2 SVGAGI. The CDR3 loop is CASSPGTGGGYTF. The CDR3 DNA sequence: TGTGCCAGCAGTCCCGGGACAGGTGGCGGCTACACCTTC.

The chain couples TRBV7-9 to TRBJ1-2; weak D call: TRBD1 (6 bases). The CDR3 contains 12 residues. V was pared by 5 bases and J by 8 bases, with 12 bases between. The V gene's germline CDR1 is SEHNR and CDR2 FQNEAQ (reference sequence). The CDR3 DNA reads as TGTGCCAGCAGCGGGGGGGCTCGAGGCTACACCTTC. Translated: CASSGGARGYTF.

The V call is TRBV11-3, the J call TRBJ2-3; weak D call: TRBD2 (6 bases). The CDR3 consists of 14 residues. Germline V lookup: CDR1 SGHNT, CDR2 YENEEA. V was shortened by 3 bases and J by 6 bases, with 13 bases between the two germline ends. CDR3 sequence reads: CASSFSSSVDTQYF. In DNA form, the CDR3 reads TGTGCCAGCAGCTTTTCGTCTAGCGTTGATACGCAGTATTTT.

The V and J genes are TRBV7-2 and TRBJ1-4; possible D gene TRBD1, 6 bases. In germline, CDR1 is SGHTA, CDR2 FQGNSA. V shed 6 bases and J shed 6 bases, with 20 bases lying between them. The CDR3 length is 16 residues. The CDR3 DNA reads as TGTGCCAGCAGTCAGACAGGTGCGGGAGGATATGAAAAACTGTTTTTT. Its translation is CASSQTGAGGYEKLFF. Drawing the rest from reference TRBV7-2 and TRBJ1-4, the complete variable domain is GAGVSQSPSNKVTEKGKDVELRCDPISGHTALYWYRQSLGQGLEFLIYFQGNSAPDKSGLPSDRFSAERTGGSVSTLTIQRTQQEDSAVYLCASSQTGAGGYEKLFFGSGTQLSVL.

This chain links TRBV25-1 with TRBJ2-1, with 9 positions matching TRBD2. CDR1 is MGHDK and CDR2 is SYGVNS in the germline V gene. V lost 3 bases, J lost 0 bases, and 0 bases stayed unmatched. CDR3 length: 15 residues. CDR3 DNA sequence: TGTGCCAGCAGTGAGCGGGGGGGCTCCTACAATGAGCAGTTCTTC. This sequence encodes CASSERGGSYNEQFF.

The chain joins TRBV19 to TRBJ1-3; the D is unclear. With 10 bases removed from V and 2 bases from J, the gap between germline ends came to 18 bases. This CDR3 region has 15 residues. Germline CDR1 LNHDA, CDR2 SQIVND (reference sequence). This chain's CDR3 is CATSIAGGAGNTIYF. The CDR3 DNA reads TGTGCCACCTCGATCGCCGGCGGGGCTGGAAACACCATATATTTT.

In its sample, this clone was seen once. The V gene is TRBV4-2, the J gene TRBJ2-4; 13 positions match TRBD2. Trimming cost V 0 bases and J 8 bases; bases outside gene matches: 10. CDR1 and CDR2 from the germline V gene are LGHNA and YNFKEQ. CDR3 length equals 18 residues. The DNA for the CDR3 is TGTGCCAGCAGCCAAGACCACCGGACTAGCGGGGGAGGGGACATTCAGTACTTC. Its protein is CASSQDHRTSGGGDIQYF.

The V and J genes are TRBV6-5 and TRBJ1-1; D uncertain. The germline V gene has CDR1 MNHEY and CDR2 SVGAGI. The ends were cut back, 6 bases at V and 3 bases at J, with 8 bases in the middle. The CDR3 is made up of 12 amino acids. Here the CDR3 reads CASRNPDTEAFF. The CDR3 DNA is TGTGCCAGCAGAAACCCGGACACTGAAGCTTTCTTT.

This chain links TRBV6-6 with TRBJ1-3; D might be TRBD1 (6 bases). The CDR3 spans 15 residues. Trimming took 5 bases from V and 4 from J, leaving 15 bases between them. Germline loops: CDR1 MNHNY, CDR2 SVGAGI (reference sequence). DNA for the CDR3: TGTGCCAGCAGTACCCTTGGACAGATCGGAAACACCATATATTTT. It encodes CASSTLGQIGNTIYF.